The present T cell receptor beta chain was sequenced within a study of T cells in Graves' hyperthyroidism and ophthalmopathy. Broader study findings: Among thyroid clonotypes expanded above 0.001, most also appeared in blood.

The investigators amplified TCR beta CDR3 regions from RNA transcripts. TCR CDR3 underwent first-round RT-PCR with the HTBI primer set. TCRdb passed the multiplex PCR reads through MiXCR, listing each CDR3 protein once. The data show about 410,000 distinct CDR3 sequences, approximately 14% seen once. The ends lost 7 bases at V and 2 bases at J; junction bases unmatched: 11. Germline values: CDR1 DFQATT, CDR2 SNEGSKA (reference sequence). This CDR3 is 14 amino acids long. This clonotype has ten or more counts. Its antigen remains unidentified. The sequence was collected from a young man with Graves' ophthalmopathy. The chain has TRBV20-1 and TRBJ2-7; 7 bases line up with TRBD1. The sample consisted of blood. The CDR3 nucleotides read TGCAGTGGCTCACCGGGACAGTCTACCTACGAGCAGTACTTC. The encoded protein is CSGSPGQSTYEQYF.